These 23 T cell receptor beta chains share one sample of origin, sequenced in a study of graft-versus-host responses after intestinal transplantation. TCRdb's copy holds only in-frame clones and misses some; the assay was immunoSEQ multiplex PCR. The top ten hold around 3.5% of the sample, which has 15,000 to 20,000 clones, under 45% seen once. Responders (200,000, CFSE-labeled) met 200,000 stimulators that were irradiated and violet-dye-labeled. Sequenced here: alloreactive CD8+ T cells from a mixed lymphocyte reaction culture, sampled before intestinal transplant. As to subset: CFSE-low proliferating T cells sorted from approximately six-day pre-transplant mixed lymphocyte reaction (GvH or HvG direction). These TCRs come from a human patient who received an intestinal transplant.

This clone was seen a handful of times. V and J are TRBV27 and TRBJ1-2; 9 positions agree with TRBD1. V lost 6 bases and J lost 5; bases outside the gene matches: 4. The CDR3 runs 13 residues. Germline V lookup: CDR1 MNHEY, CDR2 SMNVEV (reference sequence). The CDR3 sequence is CASSYGTGYGYTF. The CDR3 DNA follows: TGTGCCAGCAGCTACGGGACAGGGTATGGCTACACCTTC.

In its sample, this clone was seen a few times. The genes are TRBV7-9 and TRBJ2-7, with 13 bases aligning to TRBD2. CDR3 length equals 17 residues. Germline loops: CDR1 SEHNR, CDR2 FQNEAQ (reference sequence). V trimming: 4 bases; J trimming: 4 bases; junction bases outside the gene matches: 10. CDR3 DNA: TGTGCCAGCAGCTCCCCCTCCAGGACTAGCGGGAGTTACGAGCAGTACTTC. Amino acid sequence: CASSSPSRTSGSYEQYF. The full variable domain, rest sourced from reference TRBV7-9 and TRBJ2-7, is DTGVSQNPRHKITKRGQNVTFRCDPISEHNRLYWYRQTLGQGPEFLTYFQNEAQLEKSRLLSDRFSAERPKGSFSTLEIQRTEQGDSAMYLCASSSPSRTSGSYEQYFGPGTRLTVT.

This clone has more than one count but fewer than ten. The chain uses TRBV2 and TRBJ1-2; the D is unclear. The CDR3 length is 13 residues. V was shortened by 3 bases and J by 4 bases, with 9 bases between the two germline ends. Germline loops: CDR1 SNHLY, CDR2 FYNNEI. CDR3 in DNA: TGTGCCAGCAGTGACGAGAACGCCTATGGCTACACCTTC. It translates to CASSDENAYGYTF.

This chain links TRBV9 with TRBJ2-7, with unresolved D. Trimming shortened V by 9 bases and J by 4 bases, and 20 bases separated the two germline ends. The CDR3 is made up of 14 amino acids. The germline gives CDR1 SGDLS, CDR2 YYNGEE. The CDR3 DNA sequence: TGTGCCACCCCCCCCATCTTCAGGTCATACGAGCAGTACTTC. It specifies CATPPIFRSYEQYF.

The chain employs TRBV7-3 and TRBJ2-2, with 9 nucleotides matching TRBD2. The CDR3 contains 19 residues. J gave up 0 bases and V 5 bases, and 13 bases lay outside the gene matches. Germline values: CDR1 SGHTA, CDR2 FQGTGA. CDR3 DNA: TGTGCCAGCAGCGGTTACAAATTCGGCGGGAGGGCGAACACCGGGGAGCTGTTTTTT. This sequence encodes CASSGYKFGGRANTGELFF. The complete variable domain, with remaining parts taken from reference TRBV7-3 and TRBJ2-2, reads GAGVSQTPSNKVTEKGKYVELRCDPISGHTALYWYRQSLGQGPEFLIYFQGTGAADDSGLPNDRFFAVRPEGSVSTLKIQRTERGDSAVYLCASSGYKFGGRANTGELFFGEGSRLTVL.

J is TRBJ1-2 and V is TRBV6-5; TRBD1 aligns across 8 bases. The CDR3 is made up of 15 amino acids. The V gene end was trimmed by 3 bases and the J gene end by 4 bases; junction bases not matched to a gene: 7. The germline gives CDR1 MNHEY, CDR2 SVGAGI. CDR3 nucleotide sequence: TGTGCCAGCAGTTATGTCAGGGGGCGTCTCTATGGCTACACCTTC. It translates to CASSYVRGRLYGYTF.

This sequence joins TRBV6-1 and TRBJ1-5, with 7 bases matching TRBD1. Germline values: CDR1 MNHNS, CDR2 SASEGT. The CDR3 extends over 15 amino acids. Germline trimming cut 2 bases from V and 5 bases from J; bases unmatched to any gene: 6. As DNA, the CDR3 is TGTGCCAGCAGTGAAAGTGGGACAGACTATCAGCCCCAGCATTTT. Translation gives CASSESGTDYQPQHF.

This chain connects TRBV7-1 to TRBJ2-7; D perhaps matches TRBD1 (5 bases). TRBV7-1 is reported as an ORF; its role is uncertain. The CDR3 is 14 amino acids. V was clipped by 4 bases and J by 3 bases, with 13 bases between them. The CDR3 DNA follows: TGTGCCAGCAGCTTAGAGGACAACTACTACGAGCAGTACTTC. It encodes CASSLEDNYYEQYF.

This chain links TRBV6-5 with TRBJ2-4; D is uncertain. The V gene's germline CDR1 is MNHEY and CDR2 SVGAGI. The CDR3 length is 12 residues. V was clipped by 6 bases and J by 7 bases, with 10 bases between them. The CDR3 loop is CASSLPRNIQYF. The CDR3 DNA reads TGTGCCAGCAGCCTACCAAGGAACATTCAGTACTTC.

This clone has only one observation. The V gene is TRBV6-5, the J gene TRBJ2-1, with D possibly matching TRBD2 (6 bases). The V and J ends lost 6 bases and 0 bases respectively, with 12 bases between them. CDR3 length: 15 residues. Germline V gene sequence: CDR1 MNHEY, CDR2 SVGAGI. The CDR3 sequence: CASSASGPSYNEQFF. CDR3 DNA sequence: TGTGCCAGCAGCGCAAGCGGGCCCTCCTACAATGAGCAGTTCTTC.

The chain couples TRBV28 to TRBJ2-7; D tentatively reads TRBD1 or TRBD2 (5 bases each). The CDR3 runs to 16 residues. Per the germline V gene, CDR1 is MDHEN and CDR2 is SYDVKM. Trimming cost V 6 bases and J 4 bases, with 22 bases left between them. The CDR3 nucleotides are TGTGCCAGCAGGTCAATCGGGCTGACCTGGGGGTACGAGCAGTACTTC. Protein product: CASRSIGLTWGYEQYF. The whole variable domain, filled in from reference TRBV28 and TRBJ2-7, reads DVKVTQSSRYLVKRTGEKVFLECVQDMDHENMFWYRQDPGLGLRLIYFSYDVKMKEKGDIPEGYSVSREKKERFSLILESASTNQTSMYLCASRSIGLTWGYEQYFGPGTRLTVT.

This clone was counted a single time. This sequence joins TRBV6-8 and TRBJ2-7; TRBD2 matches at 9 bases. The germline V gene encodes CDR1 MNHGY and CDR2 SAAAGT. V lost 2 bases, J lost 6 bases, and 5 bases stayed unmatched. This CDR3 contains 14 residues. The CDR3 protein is CASSYKAGGVEQYF. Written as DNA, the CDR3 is TGTGCCAGCAGTTACAAAGCGGGAGGAGTCGAGCAGTACTTC.

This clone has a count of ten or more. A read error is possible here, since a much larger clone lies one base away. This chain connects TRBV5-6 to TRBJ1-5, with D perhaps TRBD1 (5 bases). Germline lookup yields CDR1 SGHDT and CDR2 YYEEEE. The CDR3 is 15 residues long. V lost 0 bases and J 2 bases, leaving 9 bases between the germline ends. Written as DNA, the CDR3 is TGTGCCAGCAGCTTGGACGGGGGGGGCAATCAGCCCCAGCATTTT. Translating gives CASSLDGGGNQPQHF.

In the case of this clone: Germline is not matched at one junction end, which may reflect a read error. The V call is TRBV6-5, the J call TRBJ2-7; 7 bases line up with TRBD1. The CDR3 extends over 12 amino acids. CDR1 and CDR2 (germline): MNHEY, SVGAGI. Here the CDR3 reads CAISQGDYEQYF. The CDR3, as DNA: TGTGCCATCAGTCAGGGGGACTACGAGCAGTACTTC.

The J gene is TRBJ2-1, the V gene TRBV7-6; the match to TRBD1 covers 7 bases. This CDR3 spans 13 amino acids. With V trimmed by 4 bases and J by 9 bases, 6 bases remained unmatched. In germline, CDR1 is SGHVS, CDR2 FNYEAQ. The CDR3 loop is CASSWGTASEQFF. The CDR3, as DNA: TGTGCCAGCAGCTGGGGGACAGCGAGTGAGCAGTTCTTC.

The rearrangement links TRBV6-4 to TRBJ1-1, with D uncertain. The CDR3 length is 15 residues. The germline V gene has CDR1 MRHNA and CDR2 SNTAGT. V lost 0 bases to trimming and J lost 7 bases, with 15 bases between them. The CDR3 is CASSDSVCVSGEAFF. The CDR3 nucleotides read TGTGCCAGCAGTGACTCAGTCTGTGTATCAGGTGAAGCTTTCTTT.

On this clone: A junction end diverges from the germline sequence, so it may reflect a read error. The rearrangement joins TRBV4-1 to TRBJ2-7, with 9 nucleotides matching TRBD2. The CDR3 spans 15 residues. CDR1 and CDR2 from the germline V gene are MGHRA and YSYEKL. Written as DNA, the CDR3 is TGCGCCCGCAGCCAAGATCGGCGGGAGGGGTGGGAGCAGTACTTC. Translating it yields CARSQDRREGWEQYF.

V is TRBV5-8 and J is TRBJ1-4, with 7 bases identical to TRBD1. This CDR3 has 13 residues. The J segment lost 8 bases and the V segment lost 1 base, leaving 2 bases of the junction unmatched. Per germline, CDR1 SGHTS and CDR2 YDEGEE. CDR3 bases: TGTGCCAGCAGCTTGCACAGGGGCGAAAAACTGTTTTTT. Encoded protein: CASSLHRGEKLFF.

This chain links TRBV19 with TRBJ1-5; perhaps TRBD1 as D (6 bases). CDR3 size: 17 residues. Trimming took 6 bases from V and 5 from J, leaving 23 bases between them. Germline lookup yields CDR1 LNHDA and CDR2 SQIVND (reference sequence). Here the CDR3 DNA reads TGTGCCAGTAGACTGTTAGTACAGGGCAGAGGATATCAGCCCCAGCATTTT. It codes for CASRLLVQGRGYQPQHF.

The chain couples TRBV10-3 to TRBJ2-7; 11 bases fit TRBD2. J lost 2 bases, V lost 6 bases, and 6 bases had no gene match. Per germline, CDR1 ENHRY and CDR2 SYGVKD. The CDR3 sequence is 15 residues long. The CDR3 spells CAISVLAGGAYEQYF. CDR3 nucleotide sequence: TGTGCCATCAGCGTCCTAGCGGGAGGCGCCTACGAGCAGTACTTC.

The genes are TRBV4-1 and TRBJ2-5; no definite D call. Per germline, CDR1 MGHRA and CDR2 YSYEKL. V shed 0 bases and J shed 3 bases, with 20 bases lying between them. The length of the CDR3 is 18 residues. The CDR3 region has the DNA TGCGCCAGCAGCCAAGATCTCCCCATCTTGGGCGCGGAAGAGACCCAGTACTTC. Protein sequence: CASSQDLPILGAEETQYF.

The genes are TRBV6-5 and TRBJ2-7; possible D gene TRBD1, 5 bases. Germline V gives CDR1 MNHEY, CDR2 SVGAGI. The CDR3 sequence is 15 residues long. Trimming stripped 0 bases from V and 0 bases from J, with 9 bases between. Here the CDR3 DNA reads TGTGCCAGCAGTTACTCGAGTGGACACTCCTACGAGCAGTACTTC. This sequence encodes CASSYSSGHSYEQYF.

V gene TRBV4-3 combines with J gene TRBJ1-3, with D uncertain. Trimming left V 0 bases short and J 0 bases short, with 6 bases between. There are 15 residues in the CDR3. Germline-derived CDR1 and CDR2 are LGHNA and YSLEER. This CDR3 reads CASSQEAYSGNTIYF. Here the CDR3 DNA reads TGCGCCAGCAGCCAAGAAGCCTACTCTGGAAACACCATATATTTT.